Listed here is a single T cell receptor beta chain. CDR1 SGHRS and CDR2 YFSETQ come from the germline V gene. The J segment lost 4 bases and the V segment lost 1 base, leaving 4 bases of the junction unmatched. The CDR3 is 14 residues long. These data come from a study of blood T cell repertoires in COVID-19. The repertoire was sequenced with immunoSEQ multiplex PCR; TCRdb's copy has only in-frame clones and lacks some. The top ten clones hold approximately 2.9% of a sample with around 200,000 clones, about four fifths of them seen once. The rearrangement uses TRBV5-1 and TRBJ1-2; 7 bases match TRBD1. The sample consisted of peripheral blood. This clonotype originated in a man aged 50 to 60 with active or convalescent COVID-19. CDR3 DNA sequence: TGCGCCAGCAGCTTGTTCGACAGGGCCTATGGCTACACCTTC. This encodes CASSLFDRAYGYTF.